Shown below are 30 T cell receptor beta chains from a single sample sequenced in a study of shared clonotypes between healthy human individuals. In the naive CD8 group, cells lacked CD45RO and were positively selected for CCR7, so terminally differentiated effector memory CD45RA+ cells were left out. TCRdb keeps only in-frame clones here, not all; method: immunoSEQ multiplex PCR. The sample comprises about 820,000 clones, 80% to 95% of which are singletons, and 24% rests with the top ten. The source material was naive CD8+ T cells sorted from blood. The receptors were sampled from a man aged 25-45 years in good health.

This rearrangement joins TRBV9 to TRBJ2-3, with 11 bases that match TRBD2. The germline V gene encodes CDR1 SGDLS and CDR2 YYNGEE. The CDR3 spans 16 residues. Trimming at V came to 5 bases and at J to 4 bases, leaving 9 bases not matched to a gene. CDR3 protein: CASRKLAGGPADTQYF. CDR3 coding DNA: TGTGCCAGCAGAAAATTAGCGGGAGGGCCGGCAGATACGCAGTATTTT.

The chain links TRBV25-1 to TRBJ2-7, with D perhaps being TRBD1 or TRBD2 (5 bases each). This CDR3 contains 15 residues. V was clipped by 1 base and J by 2 bases, with 12 bases between them. Looked up from germline, CDR1 is MGHDK and CDR2 is SYGVNS. The CDR3 bases are TGTGCCAGCAGTGAATCAAACGGGGCCGCCTACGAGCAGTACTTC. Protein: CASSESNGAAYEQYF.

This chain uses TRBV7-2 with TRBJ2-7; 8 nucleotides match TRBD1. Trimming cost V 5 bases and J 3 bases; bases outside gene matches: 9. Germline V CDR1 and CDR2: SGHTA, FQGNSA. This CDR3 is built from 15 residues. The CDR3 DNA is TGTGCCAGCAGCCCACCGGACAGGGAAGGCTACGAGCAGTACTTC. It translates to CASSPPDREGYEQYF.

The chain is built from TRBV10-3 and TRBJ2-7; TRBD1 or TRBD2 may be the D gene (5 bases each). The ends were cut back, 4 bases at V and 5 bases at J, with 21 bases in the middle. This CDR3 has 16 amino acids. The germline V gene encodes CDR1 ENHRY and CDR2 SYGVKD. The CDR3 DNA is TGTGCCATCAGTGTTGGCCCCCAACTCCAGGGAGACGAGCAGTACTTC. Its translation: CAISVGPQLQGDEQYF.

To note about this clone: Distinct nucleotide sequences in the sample also encode this CDR3. The chain uses TRBV9 and TRBJ2-3, with D unclear. Between the trimmed V and J ends, which lost 3 bases and 2 bases, there was a span of 7 bases. The CDR3 has 13 amino acids. The germline V gene has CDR1 SGDLS and CDR2 YYNGEE. The DNA of the CDR3 is TGTGCCAGCAGCGCACAGAACACAGATACGCAGTATTTT. Encoded protein: CASSAQNTDTQYF.

V gene TRBV30 combines with J gene TRBJ2-7; D is uncertain. V shed 4 bases and J shed 2 bases, with 9 bases lying between them. Germline lookup yields CDR1 GTSNPN and CDR2 SVGIG (reference sequence). The CDR3 has 12 amino acids. The CDR3 here is CAWMAAAYEQYF. The DNA for the CDR3 is TGTGCCTGGATGGCTGCGGCCTACGAGCAGTACTTC.

The J gene is TRBJ2-2, the V gene TRBV5-1, with D hard to call. The CDR3 runs 16 residues. Looked up from germline, CDR1 is SGHRS and CDR2 is YFSETQ. Trimming took off 0 bases at V and 3 bases at J, with 12 bases between the two ends. The CDR3 sequence is CASSLGGGEYTGELFF. The CDR3 DNA is TGCGCCAGCAGCTTGGGAGGCGGCGAATACACCGGGGAGCTGTTTTTT.

This clone was counted a single time. The rearrangement uses TRBV5-1 and TRBJ2-1; TRBD2 might be the D (6 bases). Trimming left V 1 base short and J 2 bases short, with 13 bases between. Germline assignment: CDR1 SGHRS and CDR2 YFSETQ. The CDR3 runs 16 residues. CDR3 coding DNA: TGCGCCAGCAGCTTGTATGCGGGGACCACCTACAATGAGCAGTTCTTC. It codes for CASSLYAGTTYNEQFF.

As for this clone: Sequence at one end of the junction differs from germline and may be a read error. The chain joins TRBV18 to TRBJ1-2, with D perhaps matching TRBD1 (6 bases). The germline V gene encodes CDR1 KGHSH and CDR2 LQKENI. This CDR3 has 16 amino acids. The CDR3 DNA reads TGTGCCAGCCCACCACCGGCGCCAGGGGACAACTATGGCTACACCTTC. This translates into CASPPPAPGDNYGYTF.

For this clone: This specimen includes other DNA sequences encoding the same CDR3. The rearrangement uses TRBV27 and TRBJ2-7, with 11 bases matching TRBD2. V lost 5 bases and J lost 3; bases outside the gene matches: 3. The CDR3 runs to 14 residues. The germline CDR1 and CDR2 sequences are MNHEY and SMNVEV (reference sequence). CDR3 in amino acids: CASSPTSGNYEQYF. CDR3 bases: TGTGCCAGCAGTCCGACTAGCGGGAACTACGAGCAGTACTTC.

This clone came up once. This sample also contains other DNA sequences that code for the same CDR3. The rearrangement uses TRBV18 and TRBJ2-7; possibly TRBD1 for D (6 bases). Trimming pared 3 bases from V and 4 bases from J, leaving 10 bases between. This CDR3 is built from 13 residues. The germline V gene has CDR1 KGHSH and CDR2 LQKENI. CDR3 sequence (DNA): TGTGCCAGCTCACCGGGGGCGGGTTACGAGCAGTACTTC. Its protein is CASSPGAGYEQYF. Variable domain in full (rest from reference TRBV18 and TRBJ2-7): NAGVMQNPRHLVRRRGQEARLRCSPMKGHSHVYWYRQLPEEGLKFMVYLQKENIIDESGMPKERFSAEFPKEGPSILRIQQVVRGDSAAYFCASSPGAGYEQYFGPGTRLTVT.

The rearrangement links TRBV7-9 to TRBJ2-7; possible D gene TRBD2, 5 bases. Trimming shortened V by 5 bases and J by 3 bases, and 14 bases separated the two germline ends. The CDR3 covers 14 residues. Germline CDR1 SEHNR, CDR2 FQNEAQ (reference sequence). The CDR3 protein is CASSPETSRYEQYF. The CDR3 DNA sequence: TGTGCCAGCAGCCCGGAAACTAGTCGCTACGAGCAGTACTTC.

This rearrangement joins TRBV30 to TRBJ1-1; D remains unclear. The V end lost 5 bases, the J end lost 1 base, and 8 bases lay between the germline ends. The CDR3 extends over 12 amino acids. The germline CDR1 and CDR2 sequences are GTSNPN and SVGIG (reference sequence). CDR3 DNA sequence: TGTGCCTGGCGTATCGAGAACACTGAAGCTTTCTTT. Translation gives CAWRIENTEAFF.

This chain connects TRBV7-2 to TRBJ2-1, with 8 bases lining up with TRBD1. Germline V CDR1 and CDR2: SGHTA, FQGNSA. There are 11 residues in the CDR3. The V and J ends lost 4 bases and 16 bases, in that order; junction bases with no gene match: 6. CDR3: CASSSGGERFF. The CDR3 bases are TGTGCCAGCAGCTCAGGGGGCGAGCGATTCTTC.

This chain connects TRBV7-2 to TRBJ1-5, with 8 bases aligning to TRBD1. V lost 5 bases to trimming and J lost 2 bases; unmatched junction nucleotides: 2. CDR1 is SGHTA and CDR2 is FQGNSA in the germline V gene. This CDR3 contains 14 residues. CDR3 region: CASSPTGGNQPQHF. CDR3 coding DNA: TGTGCCAGCAGCCCGACAGGGGGCAATCAGCCCCAGCATTTT.

V is TRBV30 and J is TRBJ2-1; D gene unclear. Germline V gene data show CDR1 as GTSNPN and CDR2 as SVGIG (reference sequence). The CDR3 sequence is 11 residues long. The V end was cut by 5 bases, the J end by 5 bases, with 7 bases between. CDR3 sequence: CAWGPHNEQFF. DNA for the CDR3: TGTGCCTGGGGACCCCACAATGAGCAGTTCTTC.

This clone turned up a few times. This rearrangement joins TRBV7-2 to TRBJ1-3; TRBD1 is a possible D gene (5 bases). Germline CDR1 and CDR2: SGHTA and FQGNSA. Trimming took off 5 bases at V and 0 bases at J, with 17 bases between the two ends. The CDR3 consists of 17 residues. As DNA, the CDR3 is TGTGCCAGCAGCGTCTGGCCTAGGGACGGCTCTGGAAACACCATATATTTT. Its protein product is CASSVWPRDGSGNTIYF.

The chain carries TRBV6-5 and TRBJ2-7; 12 bases line up with TRBD1. V lost 4 bases to trimming and J lost 7 bases; unmatched junction nucleotides: 2. Germline CDR1 reads MNHEY; CDR2 reads SVGAGI. This CDR3 has 13 amino acids. CDR3 residues: CASSLGQGAEQYF. The CDR3 nucleotides are TGTGCCAGCAGTTTGGGACAGGGGGCAGAGCAGTACTTC.

The chain links TRBV7-2 to TRBJ2-1; no definite D call. V was cut by 4 bases and J by 6 bases, with 10 bases left in between. Germline CDR1 SGHTA, CDR2 FQGNSA. The CDR3 runs 13 residues. CDR3 nucleotide sequence: TGTGCCAGCAGCTCCCCTTCATTCAATGAGCAGTTCTTC. The encoded protein is CASSSPSFNEQFF.

The chain has TRBV18 and TRBJ1-3; D unclear. Trimming pared 2 bases from V and 0 bases from J, leaving 14 bases between. Germline-derived CDR1 and CDR2 are KGHSH and LQKENI. The CDR3 covers 17 residues. The CDR3 nucleotides read TGTGCCAGCTCACCAAATTCAGGACGCTCCTCTGGAAACACCATATATTTT. As protein: CASSPNSGRSSGNTIYF.

CDR3 amino acids: CASSQGSNQPQHF. The CDR3 coding sequence is TGTGCCAGCAGCCAGGGTAGCAATCAGCCCCAGCATTTT. The V call is TRBV27, the J call TRBJ1-5, with D maybe TRBD1 (5 bases). V was clipped by 6 bases and J by 0 bases, with 6 bases between them. Germline V gene sequence: CDR1 MNHEY, CDR2 SMNVEV (reference sequence). This CDR3 spans 13 amino acids.

This clone appeared once. The genes are TRBV4-1 and TRBJ1-2, with unresolved D. Germline-derived CDR1 and CDR2 are MGHRA and YSYEKL. This CDR3 spans 15 amino acids. V dropped 0 bases and J dropped 2 bases, with 10 bases sitting between them. Written as DNA, the CDR3 is TGCGCCAGCAGCCAAGATTCAAGGGAGAACTATGGCTACACCTTC. This sequence encodes CASSQDSRENYGYTF.

This clone has just one count. The chain recombines TRBV4-3 with TRBJ2-6; TRBD1 matches 8 bases. Germline lookup yields CDR1 LGHNA and CDR2 YSLEER. The CDR3 length is 18 residues. The V and J ends lost 4 bases and 0 bases, in that order; junction bases with no gene match: 8. The CDR3 DNA is TGCGCCAGCAGCCCGGGGACAGGACTACACTCTGGGGCCAACGTCCTGACTTTC. It translates to CASSPGTGLHSGANVLTF.

The chain joins TRBV5-5 to TRBJ2-7; D is unresolved. CDR3 length: 14 residues. Germline V gene sequence: CDR1 SGHKS, CDR2 YYEKEE (reference sequence). The V and J ends lost 3 bases and 3 bases respectively, with 13 bases between them. The CDR3 nucleotides are TGTGCCAGCAGCTCCTGGATCGGCTACTACGAGCAGTACTTC. It is translated as CASSSWIGYYEQYF.

The chain uses TRBV29-1 and TRBJ1-1; 8 bases are a match to TRBD1. With V trimmed by 6 bases and J by 2 bases, 5 bases remained unmatched. Looked up from germline, CDR1 is SQVTM and CDR2 is ANQGSEA. The CDR3 has 13 residues. CDR3 in amino acids: CSVMDRDNTEAFF. The CDR3 DNA follows: TGCAGCGTAATGGACAGGGACAACACTGAAGCTTTCTTT. Variable domain in full (rest from reference TRBV29-1 and TRBJ1-1): SAVISQKPSRDICQRGTSLTIQCQVDSQVTMMFWYRQQPGQSLTLIATANQGSEATYESGFVIDKFPISRPNLTFSTLTVSNMSPEDSSIYLCSVMDRDNTEAFFGQGTRLTVV.

The V and J genes are TRBV4-1 and TRBJ2-7, with D possibly TRBD1 on 6 matching bases. The CDR3 is 14 residues long. The germline V and J ends were trimmed by 1 base and 0 bases, with 7 bases remaining between them. Germline CDR1 is MGHRA and CDR2 is YSYEKL. In DNA form, the CDR3 reads TGCGCCAGCAGCCAAGGGGACAACTCCTACGAGCAGTACTTC. Its translation is CASSQGDNSYEQYF.

The chain couples TRBV5-1 to TRBJ1-1, with D uncertain. The V and J ends lost 1 base and 0 bases respectively, with 7 bases between them. The CDR3 is 14 residues long. The germline gives CDR1 SGHRS, CDR2 YFSETQ. In nucleotides, the CDR3 is TGCGCCAGCAGCTTGAGGGCCATGAACACTGAAGCTTTCTTT. It yields the protein CASSLRAMNTEAFF.

Only one count was recorded for this clone. The rearrangement links TRBV30 to TRBJ1-2; 8 nucleotides align to TRBD1. With V trimmed by 5 bases and J by 3 bases, 8 bases remained unmatched. This CDR3 is built from 14 residues. Per germline, CDR1 GTSNPN and CDR2 SVGIG (reference sequence). Written as DNA, the CDR3 is TGTGCCTGGTATACCCCAGGGGGCGACTATGGCTACACCTTC. This gives the protein CAWYTPGGDYGYTF.

The rearrangement links TRBV29-1 to TRBJ2-3; D remains ambiguous. The CDR3 is made up of 11 amino acids. The germline V gene encodes CDR1 SQVTM and CDR2 ANQGSEA. Trimming took 5 bases from V and 0 from J, leaving 3 bases between them. The CDR3 loop reads CSVPSTDTQYF. The CDR3 nucleotides read TGCAGCGTTCCTAGCACAGATACGCAGTATTTT.

This clone was counted a few times. V gene TRBV10-1 combines with J gene TRBJ1-1, with a weak D call TRBD1 (5 bases). The length of the CDR3 is 13 residues. CDR1 and CDR2 from the germline V gene are WNHNN and SYGVQD (reference sequence). The CDR3 reads CATREGPVTEAFF. DNA of the CDR3: TGCGCAACCAGAGAGGGGCCCGTCACTGAAGCTTTCTTT.